Given below is one T cell receptor beta chain in context. The germline V gene encodes CDR1 SGHRS and CDR2 YFSETQ. The CDR3 is 14 amino acids. The junction had 6 bases not matched to a gene; V was cut back by 5 bases and J by 2 bases. These data come from a study of shared T cell receptors in the human thymus. TCRdb's copy holds only in-frame clones and misses some; the assay was immunoSEQ multiplex PCR. The table lists hundreds of thousands of clones, approximately 80% of them singletons. The sample was also linked to a second study, of human thymus T cells. That report adds: Resections obtained during corrective heart surgery supplied the thymus tissue.

This chain uses TRBV5-1 with TRBJ2-7; TRBD2 matches 8 bases. This TCR was recovered from a boy less than two years old with a congenital heart defect. Sequences were obtained from thymocytes. DNA for the CDR3: TGCGCCAGCAGTAGGGTAGCGGGAACCTACGAGCAGTACTTC. It translates to CASSRVAGTYEQYF.